This T cell receptor (beta chain) was recovered during a study of T-cell reconstitution after alpha-beta-depleted transplantation in children. For TCRbeta, the library was prepared with unique molecular identifiers. TCRdb reprocessed the PCR reads via MiXCR and lists one record per CDR3 protein. The sample carries some 500,000 distinct CDR3 sequences, 32% recorded once. The CDR3 runs 13 residues. V gave up 3 bases and J gave up 4 bases, with 12 bases separating them. Germline V gene data show CDR1 as SQVTM and CDR2 as ANQGSEA. The TCR sequence derives from a human donor who donated a stem cell graft to a child with aplastic anemia. The specimen comprised PBMCs from the stem cell graft donor, sampled from the stem cell graft. The chain uses TRBV29-1 and TRBJ1-1, with a possible D match to TRBD1 (6 bases). DNA for the CDR3: TGCAGCGTTGAGCGGGGGGGGGCCACTGAAGCTTTCTTT. This sequence encodes CSVERGGATEAFF. The whole variable domain, filled in from reference TRBV29-1 and TRBJ1-1, reads SAVISQKPSRDICQRGTSLTIQCQVDSQVTMMFWYRQQPGQSLTLIATANQGSEATYESGFVIDKFPISRPNLTFSTLTVSNMSPEDSSIYLCSVERGGATEAFFGQGTRLTVV.